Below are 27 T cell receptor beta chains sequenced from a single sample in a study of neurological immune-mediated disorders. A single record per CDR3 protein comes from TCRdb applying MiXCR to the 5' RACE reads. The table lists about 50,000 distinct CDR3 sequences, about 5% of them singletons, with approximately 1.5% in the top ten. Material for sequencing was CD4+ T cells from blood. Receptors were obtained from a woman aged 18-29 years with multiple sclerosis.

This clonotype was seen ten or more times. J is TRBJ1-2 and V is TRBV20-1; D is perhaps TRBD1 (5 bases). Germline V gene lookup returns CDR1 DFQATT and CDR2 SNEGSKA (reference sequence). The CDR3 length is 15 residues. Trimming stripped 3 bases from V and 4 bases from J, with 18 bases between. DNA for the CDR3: TGCAGTGCTAGCACAGGTCCCTACGGATCCTATGGCTACACCTTC. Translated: CSASTGPYGSYGYTF.

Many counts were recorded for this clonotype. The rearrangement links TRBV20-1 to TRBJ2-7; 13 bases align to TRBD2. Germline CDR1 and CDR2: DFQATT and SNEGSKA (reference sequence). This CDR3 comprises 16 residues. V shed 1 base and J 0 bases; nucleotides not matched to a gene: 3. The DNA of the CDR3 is TGCAGTGCTAGAGGACTAGCGGGAGGTTTCTCCTACGAGCAGTACGTC. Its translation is CSARGLAGGFSYEQYV.

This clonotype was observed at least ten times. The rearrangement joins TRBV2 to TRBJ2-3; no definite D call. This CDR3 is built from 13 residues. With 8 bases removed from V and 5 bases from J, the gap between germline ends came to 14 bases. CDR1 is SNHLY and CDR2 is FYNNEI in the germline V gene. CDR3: CASGGLGVDTQYF. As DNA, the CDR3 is TGTGCCAGCGGTGGGCTAGGTGTAGATACGCAGTATTTT.

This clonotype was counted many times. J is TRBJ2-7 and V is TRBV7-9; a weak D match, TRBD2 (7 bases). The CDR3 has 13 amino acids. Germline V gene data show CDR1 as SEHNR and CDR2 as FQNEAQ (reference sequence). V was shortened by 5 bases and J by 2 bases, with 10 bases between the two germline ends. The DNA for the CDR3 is TGTGCCAGCAGCCCGGGGGGCACCTACGAGCAGTACTTC. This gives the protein CASSPGGTYEQYF.

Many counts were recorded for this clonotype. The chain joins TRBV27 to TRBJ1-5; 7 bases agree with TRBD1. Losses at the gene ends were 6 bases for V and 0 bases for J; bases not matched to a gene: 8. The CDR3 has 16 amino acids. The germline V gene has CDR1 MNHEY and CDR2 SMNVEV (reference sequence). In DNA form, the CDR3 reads TGTGCCAGCAGCCGGGACAGAGAATATAGCAATCAGCCCCAGCATTTT. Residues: CASSRDREYSNQPQHF.

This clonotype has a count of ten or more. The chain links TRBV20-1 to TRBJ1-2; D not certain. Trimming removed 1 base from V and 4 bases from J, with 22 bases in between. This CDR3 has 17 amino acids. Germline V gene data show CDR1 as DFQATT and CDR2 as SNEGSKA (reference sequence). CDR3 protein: CSARVPGGLAGRYGYTF. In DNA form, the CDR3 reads TGCAGTGCTAGAGTCCCAGGTGGCCTGGCAGGCCGCTATGGCTACACCTTC.

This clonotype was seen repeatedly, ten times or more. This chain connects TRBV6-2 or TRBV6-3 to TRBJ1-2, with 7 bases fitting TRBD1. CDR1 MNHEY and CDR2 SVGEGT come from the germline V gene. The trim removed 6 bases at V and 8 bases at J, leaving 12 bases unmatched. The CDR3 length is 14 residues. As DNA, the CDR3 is TGTGCCAGCAGAGGCGACAGGGCCAAAGGCGGCTACACCTTC. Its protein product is CASRGDRAKGGYTF.

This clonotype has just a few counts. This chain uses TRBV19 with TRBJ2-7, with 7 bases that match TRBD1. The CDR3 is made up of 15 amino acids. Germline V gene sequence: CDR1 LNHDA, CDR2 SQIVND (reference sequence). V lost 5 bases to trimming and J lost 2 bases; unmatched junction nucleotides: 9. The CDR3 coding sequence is TGTGCCAGTAGTGAGGGACAGCCTTACCCCTACGAGCAGTACTTC. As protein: CASSEGQPYPYEQYF.

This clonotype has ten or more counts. This CDR3 reads CSAIGGNTEAFF. The DNA of the CDR3 is TGCAGTGCTATAGGGGGGAACACTGAAGCTTTCTTT. The rearrangement uses TRBV20-1 and TRBJ1-1, with a possible D match to TRBD1 (6 bases). The V and J ends lost 4 bases and 1 base respectively, with 7 bases between them. Germline V gene sequence: CDR1 DFQATT, CDR2 SNEGSKA (reference sequence). The CDR3 extends over 12 amino acids.

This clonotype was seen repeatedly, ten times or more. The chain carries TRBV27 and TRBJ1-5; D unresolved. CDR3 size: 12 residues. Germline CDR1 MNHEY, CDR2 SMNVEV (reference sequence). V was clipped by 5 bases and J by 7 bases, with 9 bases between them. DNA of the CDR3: TGTGCCAGCAGTCTCCCTGGGCAGCCCCAGCATTTT. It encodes CASSLPGQPQHF.

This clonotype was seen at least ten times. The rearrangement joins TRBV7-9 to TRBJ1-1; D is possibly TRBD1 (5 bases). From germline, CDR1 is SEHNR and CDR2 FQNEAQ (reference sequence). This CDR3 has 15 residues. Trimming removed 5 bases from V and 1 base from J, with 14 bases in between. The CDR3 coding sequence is TGTGCCAGCAGCCCCGACCGGACAAGGAACACTGAAGCTTTCTTT. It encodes CASSPDRTRNTEAFF.

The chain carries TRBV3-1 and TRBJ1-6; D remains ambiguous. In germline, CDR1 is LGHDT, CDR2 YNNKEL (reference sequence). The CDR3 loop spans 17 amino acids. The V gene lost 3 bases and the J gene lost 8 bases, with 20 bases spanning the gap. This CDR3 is CASSHLPRLGLDSPLHF. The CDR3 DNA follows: TGTGCCAGCAGCCATCTCCCCCGGCTCGGTCTCGATTCACCCCTCCACTTT.

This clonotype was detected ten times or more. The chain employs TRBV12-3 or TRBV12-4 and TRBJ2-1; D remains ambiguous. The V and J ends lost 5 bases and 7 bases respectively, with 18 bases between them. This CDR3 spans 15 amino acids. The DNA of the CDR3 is TGTGCCAGCAGTCCTAGGGTTGAAGTCGTGAATGAGCAGTTCTTC. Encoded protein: CASSPRVEVVNEQFF.

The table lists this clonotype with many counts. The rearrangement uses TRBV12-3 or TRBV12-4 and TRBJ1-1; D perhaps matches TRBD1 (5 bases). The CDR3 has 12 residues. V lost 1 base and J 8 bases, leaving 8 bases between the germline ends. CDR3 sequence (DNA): TGTGCCAGCAGTTTAGGACAGAGGGAAGCTTTCTTT. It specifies CASSLGQREAFF.

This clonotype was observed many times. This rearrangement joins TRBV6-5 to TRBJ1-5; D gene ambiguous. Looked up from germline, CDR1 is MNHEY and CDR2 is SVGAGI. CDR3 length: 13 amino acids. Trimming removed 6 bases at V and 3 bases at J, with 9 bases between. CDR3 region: CASRRSINQPQHF. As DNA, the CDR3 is TGTGCCAGCAGGCGCTCTATCAATCAGCCCCAGCATTTT.

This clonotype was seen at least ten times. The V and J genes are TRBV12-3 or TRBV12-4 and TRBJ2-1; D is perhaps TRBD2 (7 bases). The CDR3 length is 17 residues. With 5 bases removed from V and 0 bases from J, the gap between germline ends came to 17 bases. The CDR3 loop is CASSPVRGGLSYNEQFF. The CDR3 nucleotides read TGTGCCAGCAGTCCCGTCCGCGGGGGCCTCTCCTACAATGAGCAGTTCTTC.

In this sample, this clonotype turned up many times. As DNA, the CDR3 is TGCAGTGCTACCGCGAGGACAGGGGTATATTCAGCAGATACGCAGTATTTT. Amino acid sequence: CSATARTGVYSADTQYF. The V gene is TRBV20-1, the J gene TRBJ2-3, with 9 bases matching TRBD1. This CDR3 is built from 17 residues. Trimming removed 4 bases from V and 4 bases from J; junction bases left unmatched: 15. Germline CDR1 is DFQATT and CDR2 is SNEGSKA (reference sequence).

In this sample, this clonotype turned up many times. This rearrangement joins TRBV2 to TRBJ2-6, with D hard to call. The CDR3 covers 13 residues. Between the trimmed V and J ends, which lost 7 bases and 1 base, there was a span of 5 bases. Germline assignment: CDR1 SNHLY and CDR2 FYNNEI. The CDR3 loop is CASMLSGANVLTF. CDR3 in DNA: TGTGCCAGCATGTTATCTGGGGCCAACGTCCTGACTTTC.

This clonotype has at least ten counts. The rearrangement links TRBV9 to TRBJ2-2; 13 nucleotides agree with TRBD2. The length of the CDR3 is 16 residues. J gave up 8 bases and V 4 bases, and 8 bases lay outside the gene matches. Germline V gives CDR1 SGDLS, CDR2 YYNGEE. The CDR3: CASSIRTSGSWGELFF. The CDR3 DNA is TGTGCCAGCAGCATCAGGACTAGCGGGAGCTGGGGGGAGCTGTTTTTT.

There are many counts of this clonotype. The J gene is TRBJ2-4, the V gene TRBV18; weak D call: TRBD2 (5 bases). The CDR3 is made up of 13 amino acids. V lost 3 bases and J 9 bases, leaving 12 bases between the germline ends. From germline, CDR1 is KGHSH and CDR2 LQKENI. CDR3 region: CASSPNLRGIQYF. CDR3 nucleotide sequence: TGTGCCAGCTCACCCAACCTCCGGGGCATTCAGTACTTC.

The CDR3 loop is CASSYGTYGYTF. The CDR3 bases are TGTGCCAGCAGCTACGGGACGTATGGCTACACCTTC. J is TRBJ1-2 and V is TRBV7-2; possibly TRBD1 for D (5 bases). V was pared by 4 bases and J by 5 bases, with 8 bases between. CDR3 length equals 12 residues. CDR1 and CDR2 (germline): SGHTA, FQGNSA.

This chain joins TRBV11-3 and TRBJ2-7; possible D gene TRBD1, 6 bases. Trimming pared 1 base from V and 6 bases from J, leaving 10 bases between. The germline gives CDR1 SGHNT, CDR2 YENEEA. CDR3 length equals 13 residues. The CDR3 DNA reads TGTGCCAGCAGCTTAGTGCAGGGGTGCGAGCAGTACGTC. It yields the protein CASSLVQGCEQYV.

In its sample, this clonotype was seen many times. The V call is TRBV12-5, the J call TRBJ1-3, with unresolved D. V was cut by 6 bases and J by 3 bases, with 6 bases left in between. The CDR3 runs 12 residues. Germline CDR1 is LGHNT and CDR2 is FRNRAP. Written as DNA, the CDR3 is TGTGCTAGTGGCAGCAGTGGAAACACCATATATTTT. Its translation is CASGSSGNTIYF.

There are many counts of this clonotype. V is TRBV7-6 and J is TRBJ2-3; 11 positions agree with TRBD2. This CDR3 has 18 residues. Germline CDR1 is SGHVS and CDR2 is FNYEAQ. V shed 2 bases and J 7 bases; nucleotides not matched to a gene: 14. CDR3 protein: CASSLLSSGRSFLNTQYF. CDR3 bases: TGTGCCAGCAGCTTATTGTCTAGCGGGAGGTCCTTCTTGAATACGCAGTATTTT.

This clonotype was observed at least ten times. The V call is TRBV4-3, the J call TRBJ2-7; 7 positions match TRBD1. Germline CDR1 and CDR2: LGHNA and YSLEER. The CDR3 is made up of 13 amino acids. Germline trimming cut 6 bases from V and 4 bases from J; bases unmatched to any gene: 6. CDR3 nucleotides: TGCGCCAGCAGTCGACAGGGTGAATACGAGCAGTACGTC. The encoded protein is CASSRQGEYEQYV.

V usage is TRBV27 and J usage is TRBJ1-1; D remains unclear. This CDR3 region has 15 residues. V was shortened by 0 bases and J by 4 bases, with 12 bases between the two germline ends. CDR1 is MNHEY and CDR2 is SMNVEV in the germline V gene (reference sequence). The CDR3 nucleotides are TGTGCCAGCAGTTTATCGAGCGGGGTGGGCACTGAAGCTTTCTTT. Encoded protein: CASSLSSGVGTEAFF.

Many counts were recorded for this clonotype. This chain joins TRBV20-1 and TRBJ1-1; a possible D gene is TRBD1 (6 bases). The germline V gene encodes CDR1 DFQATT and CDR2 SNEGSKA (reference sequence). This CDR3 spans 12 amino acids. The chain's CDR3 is CRGAGLGTEAFF. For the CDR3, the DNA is TGCAGGGGGGCGGGGTTGGGGACTGAAGCTTTCTTT.